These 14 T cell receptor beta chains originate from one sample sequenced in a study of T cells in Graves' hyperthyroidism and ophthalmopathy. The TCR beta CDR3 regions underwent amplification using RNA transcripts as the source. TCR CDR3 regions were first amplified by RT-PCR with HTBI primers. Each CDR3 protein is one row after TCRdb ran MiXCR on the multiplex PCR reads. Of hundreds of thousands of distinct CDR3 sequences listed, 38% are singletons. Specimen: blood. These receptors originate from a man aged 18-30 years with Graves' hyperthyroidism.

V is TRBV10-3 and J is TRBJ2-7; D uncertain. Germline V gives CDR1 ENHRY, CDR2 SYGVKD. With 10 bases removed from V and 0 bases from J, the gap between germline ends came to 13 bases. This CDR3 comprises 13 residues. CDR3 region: CASSHDISYEQYF. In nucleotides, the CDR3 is TGTGCCAGCAGCCACGACATCTCCTACGAGCAGTACTTC.

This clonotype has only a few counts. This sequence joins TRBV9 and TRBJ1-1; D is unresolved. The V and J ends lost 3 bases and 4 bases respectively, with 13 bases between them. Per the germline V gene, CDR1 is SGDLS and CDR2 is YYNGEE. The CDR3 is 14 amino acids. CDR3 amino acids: CASSDLGGGTEAFF. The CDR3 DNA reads TGTGCCAGCAGCGACCTCGGTGGAGGCACTGAAGCTTTCTTT.

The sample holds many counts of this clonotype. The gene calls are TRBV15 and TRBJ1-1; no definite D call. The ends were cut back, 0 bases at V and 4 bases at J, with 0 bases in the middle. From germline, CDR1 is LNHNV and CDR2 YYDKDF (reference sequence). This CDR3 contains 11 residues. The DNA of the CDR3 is TGTGCCACCAGCAGAGACACTGAAGCTTTCTTT. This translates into CATSRDTEAFF.

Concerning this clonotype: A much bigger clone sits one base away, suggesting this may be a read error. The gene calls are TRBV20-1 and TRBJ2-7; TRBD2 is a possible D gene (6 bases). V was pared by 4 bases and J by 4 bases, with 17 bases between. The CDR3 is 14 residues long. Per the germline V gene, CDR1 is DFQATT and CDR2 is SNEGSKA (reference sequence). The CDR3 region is CSATEGGIRYEQYF. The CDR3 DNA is TGCAGTGCTACCGAAGGCGGGATTAGATACGAGCAGTACTTC.

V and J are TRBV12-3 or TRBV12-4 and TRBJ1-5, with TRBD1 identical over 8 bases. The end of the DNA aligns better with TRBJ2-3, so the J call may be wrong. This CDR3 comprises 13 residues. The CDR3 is CASSSQGAQPQYF. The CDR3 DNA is TGTGCCAGCAGTTCGCAGGGGGCTCAGCCCCAGTATTTT.

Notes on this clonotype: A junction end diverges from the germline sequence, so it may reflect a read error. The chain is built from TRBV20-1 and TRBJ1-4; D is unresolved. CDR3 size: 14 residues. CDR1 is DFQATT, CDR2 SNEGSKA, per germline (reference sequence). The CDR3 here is CSAREGTTNGKLFF. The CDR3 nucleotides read TGCAGTGCCCGCGAGGGAACAACTAATGGAAAACTGTTTTTT.

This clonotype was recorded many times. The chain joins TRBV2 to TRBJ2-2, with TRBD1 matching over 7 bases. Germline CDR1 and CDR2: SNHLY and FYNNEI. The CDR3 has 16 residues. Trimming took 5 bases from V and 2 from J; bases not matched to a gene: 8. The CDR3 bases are TGTGCCAGCAGTTCTGGACAGGCCAGAAACACCGGGGAGCTGTTTTTT. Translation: CASSSGQARNTGELFF.

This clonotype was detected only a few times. The CDR3 region has the DNA TGCAGTGCTAGACCGCCGTGGGACGAAAAACTGTTTTTT. Translation gives CSARPPWDEKLFF. This chain links TRBV20-1 with TRBJ1-4; tentatively, D is TRBD1 (5 bases). This CDR3 is 13 amino acids long. The germline CDR1 and CDR2 sequences are DFQATT and SNEGSKA (reference sequence). Trimming removed 2 bases at V and 8 bases at J, with 12 bases between.

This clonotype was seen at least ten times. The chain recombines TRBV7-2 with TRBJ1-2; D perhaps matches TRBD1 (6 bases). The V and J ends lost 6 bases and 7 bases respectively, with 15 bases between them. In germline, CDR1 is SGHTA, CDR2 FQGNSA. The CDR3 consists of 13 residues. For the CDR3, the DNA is TGTGCCAGCAGTACACAGGGACCGTTTGGCTACACCTTC. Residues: CASSTQGPFGYTF.

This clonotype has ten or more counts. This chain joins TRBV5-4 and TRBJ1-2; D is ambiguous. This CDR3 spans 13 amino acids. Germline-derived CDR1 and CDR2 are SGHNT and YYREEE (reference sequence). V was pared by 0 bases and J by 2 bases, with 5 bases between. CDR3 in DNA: TGTGCCAGCAGCTTGGACGAGAACTATGGCTACACCTTC. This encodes CASSLDENYGYTF.

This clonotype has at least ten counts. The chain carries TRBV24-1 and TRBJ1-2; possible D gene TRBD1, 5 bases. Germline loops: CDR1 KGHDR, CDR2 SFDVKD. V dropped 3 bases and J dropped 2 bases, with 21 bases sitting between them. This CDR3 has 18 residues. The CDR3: CATSDVTGRGRTNYGYTF. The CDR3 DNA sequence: TGTGCCACCAGTGATGTTACGGGACGTGGACGGACAAACTATGGCTACACCTTC.

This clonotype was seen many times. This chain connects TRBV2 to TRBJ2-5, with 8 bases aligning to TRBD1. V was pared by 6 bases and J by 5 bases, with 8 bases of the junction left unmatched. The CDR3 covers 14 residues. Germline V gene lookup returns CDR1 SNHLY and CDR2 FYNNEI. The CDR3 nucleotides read TGTGCCAGCAGCTTGGGACAGGCTATGGAGACCCAGTACTTC. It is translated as CASSLGQAMETQYF.

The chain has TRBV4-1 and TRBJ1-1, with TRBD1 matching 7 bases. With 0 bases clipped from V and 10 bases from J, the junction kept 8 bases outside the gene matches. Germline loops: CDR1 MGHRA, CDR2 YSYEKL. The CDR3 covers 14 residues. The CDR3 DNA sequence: TGCGCCAGCAGCCAAGAGGGGACAGCGCGGCGAGCTTTCTTT. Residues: CASSQEGTARRAFF.

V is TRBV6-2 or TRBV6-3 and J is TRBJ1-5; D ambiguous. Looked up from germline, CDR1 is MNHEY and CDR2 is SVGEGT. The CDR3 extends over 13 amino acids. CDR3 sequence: CAVADREYQPQHF. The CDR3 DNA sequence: TGTGCAGTCGCAGACCGGGAGTATCAGCCCCAGCATTTT.